The entry below gives a single TCR beta chain sequence along with its context. Its antigen is not known. The data belong to a study of OX40 agonist ivuxolimab in advanced cancers. Study observations and caveats: CD4+ T cells averaged fewer expanded clones than CD8+ T cells. Expansion of clones was among the lowest in partial responders at 0.1-3.0 mg/kg. There was clonal expansion of CD4+ and CD8+ blood T cells by week 6 at 0.1 to 3.0 mg/kg.

Germline-derived CDR1 and CDR2 are SGDLS and YYNGEE. The V end was cut by 2 bases, the J end by 2 bases, with 7 bases between. The CDR3 covers 13 residues. Assay: immunoSEQ multiplex PCR; the TCRdb copy retains only in-frame clones and omits some. This sample has roughly 80,000 clones; roughly 85% occur once, and the top ten carry roughly 2.1%. The chain is built from TRBV9 and TRBJ1-1, with D possibly TRBD1 on 5 matching bases. Sequenced here: CD4+ or CD8+ T cells sorted from blood, sampled in a trial of the OX40 agonist ivuxolimab. This receptor was taken from an adult with an advanced solid tumor such as melanoma, head and neck, liver or kidney cancer. Written as DNA, the CDR3 is TGTGCCAGCAGCGTCGACAGTAACACTGAAGCTTTCTTT. This sequence encodes CASSVDSNTEAFF.